The 26 T cell receptor beta chains reported below all come from one sample, sequenced in a study of T cell changes during pregnancy in multiple sclerosis. TCRdb keeps only in-frame clones here, not all; method: immunoSEQ multiplex PCR. The data contain 15,000 to 18,000 clones, roughly 83% of them singletons. The sequenced sample was CD8+ T cells from peripheral blood mononuclear cells, obtained after pregnancy. These TCRs come from a female donor in good health, enrolled as a control in a pregnancy study.

This clone appeared many times. The V call is TRBV6-4, the J call TRBJ1-6, with 7 bases lining up with TRBD1. J was trimmed by 5 bases and V by 0 bases; bases with no gene match: 4. This CDR3 is 16 amino acids long. Germline lookup yields CDR1 MRHNA and CDR2 SNTAGT. CDR3 nucleotide sequence: TGTGCCAGCAGTGACTCGAGGCAGGGGGATAATTCACCCCTCCACTTT. This codes for CASSDSRQGDNSPLHF.

This chain connects TRBV5-1 to TRBJ2-7; 9 bases align to TRBD1. From germline, CDR1 is SGHRS and CDR2 YFSETQ. This CDR3 is built from 15 residues. V was pared by 3 bases and J by 1 base, with 5 bases of the junction left unmatched. This CDR3 reads CASSYGTGISYEQYF. The CDR3 coding sequence is TGCGCCAGCAGCTATGGGACAGGGATTTCCTACGAGCAGTACTTC.

The chain couples TRBV2 to TRBJ1-5, with D uncertain. From germline, CDR1 is SNHLY and CDR2 FYNNEI. Trimming removed 8 bases from V and 0 bases from J, with 11 bases in between. The CDR3 length is 14 residues. CDR3 amino acids: CASRGRGSNQPQHF. The CDR3 DNA sequence: TGTGCCAGCCGCGGACGGGGTAGCAATCAGCCCCAGCATTTT.

The chain combines TRBV6-5 with TRBJ1-1; 7 nucleotides match TRBD1. V lost 5 bases to trimming and J lost 1 base; unmatched junction nucleotides: 7. CDR1 and CDR2 (germline): MNHEY, SVGAGI. The CDR3 contains 15 residues. CDR3 nucleotides: TGTGCCAGCAGTGTCGACAGGGCTCAGAACACTGAAGCTTTCTTT. Amino acids: CASSVDRAQNTEAFF.

The gene calls are TRBV18 and TRBJ1-1, with 7 nucleotides matching TRBD1. V lost 3 bases to trimming and J lost 3 bases; unmatched junction nucleotides: 7. The CDR3 runs 15 residues. Germline-derived CDR1 and CDR2 are KGHSH and LQKENI. The CDR3 DNA is TGTGCCAGCTCACCCCCCGGGCAGGGGGACACTGAAGCTTTCTTT. The encoded protein is CASSPPGQGDTEAFF.

This chain joins TRBV6-5 and TRBJ1-1, with D maybe TRBD1 (5 bases). This CDR3 comprises 15 residues. Germline loops: CDR1 MNHEY, CDR2 SVGAGI. V lost 0 bases and J 1 base, leaving 9 bases between the germline ends. CDR3 loop: CASSYSAGQNTEAFF. For the CDR3, the DNA is TGTGCCAGCAGTTACTCTGCAGGGCAGAACACTGAAGCTTTCTTT.

The chain employs TRBV4-1 and TRBJ1-3, with 9 bases lining up with TRBD1. This CDR3 spans 17 amino acids. Germline values: CDR1 MGHRA, CDR2 YSYEKL. V lost 5 bases, J lost 3 bases, and 11 bases stayed unmatched. The CDR3 DNA sequence: TGCGCCAGCAGCTATAGGGAGACAGGGGGAGATGGAAACACCATATATTTT. Its translation: CASSYRETGGDGNTIYF.

This clone was seen only a few times. The chain has TRBV30 and TRBJ1-1; D unresolved. The CDR3 runs to 11 residues. V lost 0 bases, J lost 8 bases, and 7 bases lay in between. In germline, CDR1 is GTSNPN, CDR2 SVGIG (reference sequence). The CDR3 spells CAWSVIQEAFF. Written as DNA, the CDR3 is TGTGCCTGGAGTGTAATACAGGAAGCTTTCTTT.

The V gene is TRBV2, the J gene TRBJ2-3; weak D call: TRBD2 (6 bases). The CDR3 has 15 amino acids. Per germline, CDR1 SNHLY and CDR2 FYNNEI. The V gene lost 8 bases and the J gene lost 0 bases, with 15 bases spanning the gap. The CDR3 nucleotides read TGTGCCAGCTCCTACCGGCTAGCGAGCACAGATACGCAGTATTTT. Its translation: CASSYRLASTDTQYF.

The chain couples TRBV9 to TRBJ1-2; D not resolved. There are 14 residues in the CDR3. Trimming removed 3 bases at V and 2 bases at J, with 11 bases between. The germline CDR1 and CDR2 sequences are SGDLS and YYNGEE. The chain's CDR3 is CASSGVTSNYGYTF. The CDR3 DNA is TGTGCCAGCAGCGGAGTGACTTCCAACTATGGCTACACCTTC.

The chain uses TRBV7-8 and TRBJ1-1, with D tentatively TRBD1 (6 bases). The germline V gene encodes CDR1 SGHVS and CDR2 FQNEAQ. V was pared by 7 bases and J by 1 base, with 22 bases between. This CDR3 contains 17 residues. The CDR3 DNA is TGTGCCAGCAAAGGGGGGGTCAAACGGCGGGCGAACACTGAAGCTTTCTTT. The encoded protein is CASKGGVKRRANTEAFF.

The V call is TRBV7-9, the J call TRBJ1-1; unclear D gene. Germline CDR1 reads SEHNR; CDR2 reads FQNEAQ (reference sequence). Trimming shortened V by 5 bases and J by 6 bases, and 10 bases separated the two germline ends. CDR3 length: 12 amino acids. CDR3 bases: TGTGCCAGCAGCCTCAGCCGGGCTGAAGCTTTCTTT. Translated: CASSLSRAEAFF.

This clone appeared a single time. V is TRBV6-5 and J is TRBJ2-1, with D perhaps matching TRBD2 (6 bases). CDR1 is MNHEY, CDR2 SVGAGI, per germline. Trimming removed 2 bases at V and 3 bases at J, with 11 bases between. The CDR3 runs 15 residues. This chain's CDR3 is CASSYGSGDYNEQFF. The DNA for the CDR3 is TGTGCCAGCAGTTACGGGTCGGGAGACTACAATGAGCAGTTCTTC.

The CDR3 region is CASSFRREDTQYF. CDR3 DNA sequence: TGTGCCAGCAGCTTTAGGAGGGAGGATACGCAGTATTTT. The V gene is TRBV7-9, the J gene TRBJ2-3, with a tentative D call TRBD2 (6 bases). The ends were cut back, 3 bases at V and 6 bases at J, with 10 bases in the middle. The CDR3 consists of 13 residues. Germline CDR1 SEHNR, CDR2 FQNEAQ (reference sequence). The full variable domain, rest sourced from reference TRBV7-9 and TRBJ2-3, is DTGVSQNPRHKITKRGQNVTFRCDPISEHNRLYWYRQTLGQGPEFLTYFQNEAQLEKSRLLSDRFSAERPKGSFSTLEIQRTEQGDSAMYLCASSFRREDTQYFGPGTRLTVL.

The chain employs TRBV7-6 and TRBJ2-5, with D uncertain. There are 15 residues in the CDR3. Germline-derived CDR1 and CDR2 are SGHVS and FNYEAQ. V was cut by 2 bases and J by 0 bases, with 10 bases left in between. Here the CDR3 reads CASSLLTEDQETQYF. In DNA, the CDR3 is TGTGCCAGCAGCTTACTAACTGAGGACCAAGAGACCCAGTACTTC.

The chain recombines TRBV9 with TRBJ2-1; 12 bases map to TRBD2. CDR3 length: 15 residues. Germline loops: CDR1 SGDLS, CDR2 YYNGEE. The V gene end was trimmed by 3 bases and the J gene end by 8 bases; junction bases not matched to a gene: 6. CDR3 sequence reads: CASSGTSGTPDEQFF. In DNA form, the CDR3 reads TGTGCCAGCAGCGGGACTAGCGGGACTCCGGATGAGCAGTTCTTC.

This chain links TRBV28 with TRBJ2-6, with D possibly being TRBD1 (5 bases). The germline CDR1 and CDR2 sequences are MDHEN and SYDVKM. The CDR3 is 15 amino acids. V lost 6 bases and J lost 4, with 13 bases in between. The DNA for the CDR3 is TGTGCCAGCAGCCCAGTAGGGGTAGGGGCCAACGTCCTGACTTTC. It translates to CASSPVGVGANVLTF.

This clone qualifies as medium-sized (0.01 to 0.1%). The chain employs TRBV6-6 and TRBJ1-5; perhaps TRBD1 as D (6 bases). CDR1 is MNHNY, CDR2 SVGAGI, per germline (reference sequence). The V and J ends lost 7 bases and 4 bases respectively, with 20 bases between them. The CDR3 covers 16 residues. CDR3: CASNALNDRSNQPQHF. Here the CDR3 DNA reads TGTGCCAGCAATGCACTGAACGACAGGTCGAATCAGCCCCAGCATTTT.

This clone was picked up a small number of times. The chain has TRBV11-2 and TRBJ2-3; 8 positions match TRBD1. This CDR3 spans 16 amino acids. In germline, CDR1 is SGHAT, CDR2 FQNNGV. J lost 5 bases, V lost 1 base, and 8 bases had no gene match. The CDR3 spells CASSLGPTGVEDTQYF. The CDR3 DNA sequence: TGTGCCAGCAGCTTAGGGCCGACAGGGGTGGAAGATACGCAGTATTTT.

This sequence joins TRBV19 and TRBJ2-7, with 10 bases lining up with TRBD1. In germline, CDR1 is LNHDA, CDR2 SQIVND (reference sequence). CDR3 length: 14 amino acids. V lost 6 bases, J lost 4 bases, and 6 bases stayed unmatched. The CDR3 loop is CASSLGTGVYEQYF. For the CDR3, the DNA is TGTGCCAGTAGCCTGGGGACAGGGGTATACGAGCAGTACTTC.

The chain carries TRBV7-3 and TRBJ2-7; perhaps TRBD2 as D (6 bases). Trimming took off 1 base at V and 3 bases at J, with 16 bases between the two ends. The CDR3 has 16 amino acids. Germline lookup yields CDR1 SGHTA and CDR2 FQGTGA. CDR3 amino acids: CASSLRGNPGVYEQYF. The CDR3 DNA follows: TGTGCCAGCAGCTTAAGGGGCAACCCGGGGGTCTACGAGCAGTACTTC.

The chain uses TRBV19 and TRBJ2-1; D is perhaps TRBD2 (6 bases). Trimming stripped 9 bases from V and 7 bases from J, with 13 bases between. There are 12 residues in the CDR3. Germline-derived CDR1 and CDR2 are LNHDA and SQIVND (reference sequence). CDR3 DNA sequence: TGTGCCAGCAATGTTGCGGGAAATGAGCAGTTCTTC. This encodes CASNVAGNEQFF.

The V and J genes are TRBV4-1 and TRBJ2-1; 10 bases are shared with TRBD1. The V gene's germline CDR1 is MGHRA and CDR2 YSYEKL. The trim removed 4 bases at V and 9 bases at J, leaving 9 bases unmatched. CDR3 length: 15 residues. The CDR3 is CASSPRDRGFGEQFF. The DNA for the CDR3 is TGCGCCAGCAGCCCAAGGGACAGGGGCTTCGGTGAGCAGTTCTTC.

This chain uses TRBV6-1 with TRBJ2-3; 11 positions match TRBD2. V trimming: 7 bases; J trimming: 6 bases; junction bases outside the gene matches: 9. This CDR3 spans 15 amino acids. The V gene's germline CDR1 is MNHNS and CDR2 SASEGT. The CDR3 sequence is CASTSLAGGGDTQYF. The CDR3 DNA reads as TGTGCCAGCACATCCCTAGCGGGGGGCGGGGATACGCAGTATTTT.

Notes on this clone: Other DNA sequences in the sample encode the same CDR3. The chain uses TRBV4-3 and TRBJ2-7; D perhaps matches TRBD1 (6 bases). This CDR3 is 15 amino acids long. The germline V gene encodes CDR1 LGHNA and CDR2 YSLEER. V was shortened by 1 base and J by 4 bases, with 14 bases between the two germline ends. The CDR3 DNA sequence: TGCGCCAGCAGCCAAGTTCTGGACAGTGCTTACGAGCAGTACTTC. It specifies CASSQVLDSAYEQYF.

V is TRBV9 and J is TRBJ2-7, with 7 bases that match TRBD2. With V trimmed by 5 bases and J by 0 bases, 8 bases remained unmatched. The V gene's germline CDR1 is SGDLS and CDR2 YYNGEE. The CDR3 is 15 residues long. This CDR3 reads CASSGSGRSSYEQYF. CDR3 coding DNA: TGTGCCAGCAGTGGTAGCGGGCGGAGCTCCTACGAGCAGTACTTC.